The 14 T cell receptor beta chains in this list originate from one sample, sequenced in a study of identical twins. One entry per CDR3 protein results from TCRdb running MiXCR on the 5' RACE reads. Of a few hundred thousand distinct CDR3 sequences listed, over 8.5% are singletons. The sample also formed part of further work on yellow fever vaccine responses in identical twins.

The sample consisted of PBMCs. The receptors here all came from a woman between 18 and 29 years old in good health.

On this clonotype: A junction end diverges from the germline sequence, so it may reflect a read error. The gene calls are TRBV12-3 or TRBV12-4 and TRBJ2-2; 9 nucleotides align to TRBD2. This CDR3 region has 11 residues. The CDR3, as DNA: TGTGCCAGCAGTTTCGGCCTAGCGGGAATTTTT. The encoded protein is CASSFGLAGIF.

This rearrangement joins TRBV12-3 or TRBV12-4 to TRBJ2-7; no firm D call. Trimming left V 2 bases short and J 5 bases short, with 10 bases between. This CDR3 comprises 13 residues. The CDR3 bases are TGTGCCAGCAGTTTATCTACAGTCGACGAGCAGTACTTC. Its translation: CASSLSTVDEQYF.

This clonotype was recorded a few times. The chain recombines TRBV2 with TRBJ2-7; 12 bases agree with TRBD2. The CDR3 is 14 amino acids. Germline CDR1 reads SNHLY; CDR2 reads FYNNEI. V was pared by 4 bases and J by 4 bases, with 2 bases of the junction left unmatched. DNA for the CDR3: TGTGCCAGCAGTGCGACTAGCGGGGGTTACGAGCAGTACTTC. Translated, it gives CASSATSGGYEQYF.

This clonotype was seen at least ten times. This CDR3 is CSVEGTGRQTQYF. The DNA of the CDR3 is TGCAGCGTTGAGGGGACAGGGCGGCAGACCCAGTACTTC. J is TRBJ2-5 and V is TRBV29-1, with 9 positions matching TRBD1. V was clipped by 3 bases and J by 6 bases; unmatched bases: 5. Germline V gene data show CDR1 as SQVTM and CDR2 as ANQGSEA. The CDR3 consists of 13 residues.

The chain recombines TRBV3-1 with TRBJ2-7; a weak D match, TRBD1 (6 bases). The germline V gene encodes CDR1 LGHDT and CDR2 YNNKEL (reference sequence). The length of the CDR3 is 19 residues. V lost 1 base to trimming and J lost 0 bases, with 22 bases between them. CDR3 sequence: CASSQGAFVGTRISYEQYF. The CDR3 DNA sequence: TGTGCCAGCAGCCAAGGTGCATTTGTCGGGACAAGAATCTCCTACGAGCAGTACTTC.

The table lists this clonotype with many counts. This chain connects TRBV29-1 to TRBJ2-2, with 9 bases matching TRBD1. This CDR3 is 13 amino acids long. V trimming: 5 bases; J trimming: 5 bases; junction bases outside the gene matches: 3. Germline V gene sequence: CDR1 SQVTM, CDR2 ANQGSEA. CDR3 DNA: TGCAGCGTTCGGGACAGGGAAACCGGGGAGCTGTTTTTT. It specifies CSVRDRETGELFF.

CDR3 residues: CATSRDGGQGRGEQFF. CDR3 DNA: TGTGCCACCAGCAGAGATGGGGGACAGGGGCGAGGTGAGCAGTTCTTC. The chain employs TRBV15 and TRBJ2-1, with 10 nucleotides matching TRBD1. CDR1 is LNHNV and CDR2 is YYDKDF in the germline V gene (reference sequence). There are 16 residues in the CDR3. V was pared by 0 bases and J by 9 bases, with 8 bases of the junction left unmatched.

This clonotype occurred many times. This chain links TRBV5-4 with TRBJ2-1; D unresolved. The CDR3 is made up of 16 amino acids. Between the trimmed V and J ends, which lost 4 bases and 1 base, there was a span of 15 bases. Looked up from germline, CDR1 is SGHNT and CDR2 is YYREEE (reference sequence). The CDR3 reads CASSVSIATSYNEQFF. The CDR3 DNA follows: TGTGCCAGCAGCGTTAGTATAGCCACATCCTACAATGAGCAGTTCTTC.

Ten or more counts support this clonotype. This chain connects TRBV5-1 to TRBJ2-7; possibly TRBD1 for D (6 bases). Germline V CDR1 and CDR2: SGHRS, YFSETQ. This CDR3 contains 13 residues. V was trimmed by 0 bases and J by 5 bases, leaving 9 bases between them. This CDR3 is CASSLDPGDEQYF. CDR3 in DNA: TGCGCCAGCAGCTTGGACCCAGGGGACGAGCAGTACTTC.

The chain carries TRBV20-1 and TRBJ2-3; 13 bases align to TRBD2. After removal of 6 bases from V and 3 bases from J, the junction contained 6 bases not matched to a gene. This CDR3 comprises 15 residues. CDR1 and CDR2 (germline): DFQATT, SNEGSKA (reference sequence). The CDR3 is CSARTSGRATDTQYF. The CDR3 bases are TGCAGTGCGCGTACTAGCGGGAGGGCGACAGATACGCAGTATTTT.

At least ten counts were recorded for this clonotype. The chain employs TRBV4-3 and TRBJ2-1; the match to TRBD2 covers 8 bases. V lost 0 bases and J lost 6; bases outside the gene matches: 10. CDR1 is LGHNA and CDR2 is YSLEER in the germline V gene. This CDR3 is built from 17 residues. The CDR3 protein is CASSQDRLLAGANEQFF. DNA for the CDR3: TGCGCCAGCAGCCAAGATCGACTCCTAGCGGGTGCCAATGAGCAGTTCTTC.

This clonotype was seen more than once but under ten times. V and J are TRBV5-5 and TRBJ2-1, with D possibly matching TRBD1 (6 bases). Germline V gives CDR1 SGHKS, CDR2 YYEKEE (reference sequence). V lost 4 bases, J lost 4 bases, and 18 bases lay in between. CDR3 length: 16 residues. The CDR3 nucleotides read TGTGCCAGCAGCCTGACGTATAGGACAGCTTACAATGAGCAGTTCTTC. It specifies CASSLTYRTAYNEQFF.

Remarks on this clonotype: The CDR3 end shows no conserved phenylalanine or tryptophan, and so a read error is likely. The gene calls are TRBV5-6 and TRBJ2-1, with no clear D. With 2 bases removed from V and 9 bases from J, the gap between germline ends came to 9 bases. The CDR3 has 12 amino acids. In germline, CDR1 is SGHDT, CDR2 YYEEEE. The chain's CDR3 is CASSFQGAEQFL. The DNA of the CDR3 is TGTGCCAGCAGCTTCCAAGGCGCTGAGCAGTTCCTC.

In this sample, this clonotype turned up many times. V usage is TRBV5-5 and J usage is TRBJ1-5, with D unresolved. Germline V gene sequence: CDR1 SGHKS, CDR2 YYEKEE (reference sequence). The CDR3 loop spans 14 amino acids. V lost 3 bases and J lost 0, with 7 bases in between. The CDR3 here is CASSSGRSNQPQHF. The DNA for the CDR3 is TGTGCCAGCAGCTCAGGACGTAGCAATCAGCCCCAGCATTTT.